The next 20 T cell receptor beta chains were all read from a single sample in a study of blood T cell repertoires in COVID-19. Only in-frame clones appear in the TCRdb table, and some are missing; sequencing was by immunoSEQ multiplex PCR. The repertoire consists of approximately 250,000 clones, with around 84% occurring once and the leading ten covering about 2.1%. The material sequenced was peripheral blood. These receptors were collected from a man aged 35-49 years who had recovered from COVID-19.

This rearrangement joins TRBV6-5 to TRBJ1-5; D uncertain. The germline V and J ends were trimmed by 4 bases and 3 bases, with 7 bases remaining between them. The V gene's germline CDR1 is MNHEY and CDR2 SVGAGI. The CDR3 contains 13 residues. CDR3 DNA sequence: TGTGCCAGCAGTTGGGCGTACAATCAGCCCCAGCATTTT. It translates to CASSWAYNQPQHF.

The CDR3 nucleotides are TGCGCCAGCAGCCAAATCTGGGGGGGTATGAACACTGAAGCTTTCTTT. This translates into CASSQIWGGMNTEAFF. The V gene is TRBV4-3, the J gene TRBJ1-1; weak D call: TRBD1 (5 bases). V was shortened by 2 bases and J by 0 bases, with 13 bases between the two germline ends. Germline V gene sequence: CDR1 LGHNA, CDR2 YSLEER. The CDR3 loop spans 16 amino acids.

The chain combines TRBV5-4 with TRBJ2-3; 13 bases are shared with TRBD2. This CDR3 spans 17 amino acids. The trim removed 0 bases at V and 5 bases at J, leaving 6 bases unmatched. Germline loops: CDR1 SGHNT, CDR2 YYREEE (reference sequence). Here the CDR3 DNA reads TGTGCCAGCAGCTTGGGAGGACTAGCGGGGGTAGGAGATACGCAGTATTTT. It encodes CASSLGGLAGVGDTQYF.

CDR3 sequence (DNA): TGTGCCTGGAGTTCCACTAACTCTGGAAACACCATATATTTT. This encodes CAWSSTNSGNTIYF. The V call is TRBV30, the J call TRBJ1-3; D is ambiguous. The CDR3 length is 14 residues. The V end lost 2 bases, the J end lost 0 bases, and 8 bases lay between the germline ends. Germline V lookup: CDR1 GTSNPN, CDR2 SVGIG (reference sequence).

The chain is built from TRBV7-2 and TRBJ2-1, with D unresolved. CDR1 is SGHTA, CDR2 FQGNSA, per germline. Trimming removed 5 bases at V and 7 bases at J, with 21 bases between. The CDR3 has 16 residues. CDR3 nucleotide sequence: TGTGCCAGCAGCCTTAGTTCGAGGTCGTTCTTAAATGAGCAGTTCTTC. It translates to CASSLSSRSFLNEQFF.

This clone appeared a few times. The J gene is TRBJ1-1, the V gene TRBV21-1. TRBV21-1 is noted as a pseudogene. This CDR3 has 14 amino acids. The CDR3 is CASSLGEGLSEAFF. The CDR3 region has the DNA TGTGCCAGCAGCCTTGGGGAGGGACTATCGGAAGCTTTCTTT.

This clone was counted between two and nine times. The chain has TRBV30 and TRBJ1-2, with no clear D. Deletions cut 4 bases from V and 0 bases from J, with 3 bases between. The CDR3 has 11 residues. Germline loops: CDR1 GTSNPN, CDR2 SVGIG (reference sequence). Here the CDR3 reads CAWTTNYGYTF. The CDR3 nucleotides read TGTGCCTGGACCACTAACTATGGCTACACCTTC.

The V call is TRBV4-3, the J call TRBJ1-4, with D possibly being TRBD1 (5 bases). The germline V and J ends were trimmed by 1 base and 5 bases, with 14 bases remaining between them. There are 16 residues in the CDR3. CDR1 is LGHNA and CDR2 is YSLEER in the germline V gene. The DNA for the CDR3 is TGCGCCAGCAGCCAAGCTCACGGGGGAAGAAATGAAAAACTGTTTTTT. It yields the protein CASSQAHGGRNEKLFF.

The J gene is TRBJ2-1, the V gene TRBV28; 11 bases are shared with TRBD2. Germline V gene sequence: CDR1 MDHEN, CDR2 SYDVKM. The ends lost 5 bases at V and 0 bases at J; junction bases unmatched: 9. The CDR3 consists of 18 residues. The CDR3 DNA is TGTGCCAGCAGTCGGGGACTAGCGGTGAGGAGCTCCTACAATGAGCAGTTCTTC. It specifies CASSRGLAVRSSYNEQFF.

The rearrangement joins TRBV11-2 to TRBJ1-3; 7 nucleotides agree with TRBD1. This CDR3 is built from 15 residues. V dropped 5 bases and J dropped 4; count of bases not matched to a gene: 8. Germline CDR1 is SGHAT and CDR2 is FQNNGV. The chain's CDR3 is CASSRRQGEGNTIYF. In DNA form, the CDR3 reads TGTGCCAGCAGCCGCCGACAGGGTGAGGGAAACACCATATATTTT.

This rearrangement joins TRBV14 to TRBJ2-2; 8 positions match TRBD1. CDR1 SGHDN and CDR2 FVKESK come from the germline V gene. J was trimmed by 1 base and V by 2 bases; bases with no gene match: 15. There are 20 residues in the CDR3. The CDR3 sequence: CASSQWGLRTGPGNTGELFF. The DNA for the CDR3 is TGTGCCAGCAGCCAATGGGGCCTCCGGACAGGGCCCGGGAACACCGGGGAGCTGTTTTTT.

This rearrangement joins TRBV27 to TRBJ2-1; TRBD2 aligns across 9 bases. Trimming removed 4 bases from V and 3 bases from J; junction bases left unmatched: 4. Germline CDR1 reads MNHEY; CDR2 reads SMNVEV (reference sequence). This CDR3 has 15 amino acids. In DNA form, the CDR3 reads TGTGCCAGCAGTTCTCAAGCGGGAGGCTACAATGAGCAGTTCTTC. This translates into CASSSQAGGYNEQFF.

This clone was detected once. V usage is TRBV7-2 and J usage is TRBJ2-1, with 8 positions matching TRBD2. The CDR3 sequence is 15 residues long. V lost 6 bases to trimming and J lost 4 bases; unmatched junction nucleotides: 8. Looked up from germline, CDR1 is SGHTA and CDR2 is FQGNSA. CDR3 region: CASSYSGTPYNEQFF. DNA for the CDR3: TGTGCCAGCAGTTATAGCGGGACCCCTTACAATGAGCAGTTCTTC.

This clone was found once. J is TRBJ1-5 and V is TRBV12-5, with a tentative D call TRBD1 (6 bases). This CDR3 has 14 amino acids. CDR1 LGHNT and CDR2 FRNRAP come from the germline V gene. Trimming removed 3 bases from V and 5 bases from J, with 11 bases in between. As DNA, the CDR3 is TGTGCTAGTGGTTTCGGACAGACCGATCAGCCCCAGCATTTT. Residues: CASGFGQTDQPQHF.

V is TRBV5-4 and J is TRBJ1-1; no definite D call. Deletions cut 0 bases from V and 4 bases from J, with 10 bases between. Germline CDR1 reads SGHNT; CDR2 reads YYREEE (reference sequence). The CDR3 sequence is 14 residues long. This chain's CDR3 is CASSLGWEGTEAFF. In DNA, the CDR3 is TGTGCCAGCAGCTTGGGTTGGGAGGGCACTGAAGCTTTCTTT.

This clone was recorded many times. Other DNA sequences in the same sample also yield this CDR3. CDR3 residues: CASSPGGNGYTF. DNA of the CDR3: TGTGCCAGCAGCCCAGGGGGTAATGGCTACACCTTC. This rearrangement joins TRBV12-3 or TRBV12-4 to TRBJ1-2, with TRBD1 matching over 7 bases. This CDR3 has 12 amino acids. The ends lost 6 bases at V and 6 bases at J; junction bases unmatched: 4.

The chain has TRBV7-2 and TRBJ1-5; D is unresolved. Germline values: CDR1 SGHTA, CDR2 FQGNSA. V dropped 5 bases and J dropped 5 bases, with 19 bases sitting between them. This CDR3 is 16 amino acids long. The CDR3 loop is CASSPTLGSRDQPQHF. The CDR3 DNA reads as TGTGCCAGCAGCCCCACCCTCGGGAGCCGGGATCAGCCCCAGCATTTT. Filled out from reference TRBV7-2 and TRBJ1-5, the complete variable domain reads GAGVSQSPSNKVTEKGKDVELRCDPISGHTALYWYRQSLGQGLEFLIYFQGNSAPDKSGLPSDRFSAERTGGSVSTLTIQRTQQEDSAVYLCASSPTLGSRDQPQHFGDGTRLSIL.

J is TRBJ1-2 and V is TRBV2, with 7 bases lining up with TRBD1. The CDR3 is made up of 12 amino acids. Germline CDR1 SNHLY, CDR2 FYNNEI. V was clipped by 11 bases and J by 8 bases; unmatched bases: 11. This chain's CDR3 is CAGRRDSEGYTF. DNA for the CDR3: TGTGCCGGGCGACGGGACAGTGAAGGCTACACCTTC.

The chain couples TRBV7-8 to TRBJ2-2; a weak D match, TRBD2 (5 bases). The V gene's germline CDR1 is SGHVS and CDR2 FQNEAQ. This CDR3 region has 15 residues. V shed 11 bases and J shed 1 base, with 17 bases lying between them. This CDR3 is CASRRRGENTGELFF. The DNA of the CDR3 is TGTGCCTCACGTCGACGGGGTGAGAACACCGGGGAGCTGTTTTTT.

A few counts support this clone. This chain uses TRBV4-3 with TRBJ1-4; D uncertain. Germline CDR1 LGHNA, CDR2 YSLEER. The V gene lost 0 bases and the J gene lost 7 bases, with 6 bases spanning the gap. The CDR3 covers 13 residues. The DNA of the CDR3 is TGCGCCAGCAGCCAAGATTATAGTGAAAAACTGTTTTTT. Translated: CASSQDYSEKLFF.